This T cell receptor beta chain is drawn from a study of identical twins. Study conclusions and caveats: Weaker excess twin sharing was seen among beta out-of-frame sequences. The abundant beta clonotypes from cord blood had fewer insertions, and memory repertoires had none of this. For zero-insertion analyses, partial confounding could come from invariant MAIT and iNKT cells. The study based its conclusions on cross-sectional statistical analysis and did not follow the same donors.

This CDR3 comprises 18 residues. Germline values: CDR1 SGHRS, CDR2 YFSETQ. The V gene lost 4 bases and the J gene lost 0 bases, with 20 bases spanning the gap. TCRdb ran MiXCR on the 5' RACE reads and lists one entry per CDR3 protein. The table records some 1,600,000 distinct CDR3 sequences, about 31% of them present only once. Concerning this clonotype: Its specificity is not known.

V usage is TRBV5-1 and J usage is TRBJ1-5; TRBD1 might be the D (5 bases). Sequenced: cord blood. This TCR was sampled from a newborn girl in good health. CDR3 amino acids: CASSLTLTGTYSNQPQHF. CDR3 bases: TGCGCCAGCAGCCTGACCCTAACTGGGACTTATAGCAATCAGCCCCAGCATTTT. Based on the CDR3 plus reference TRBV5-1 and TRBJ1-5, the full variable domain is KAGVTQTPRYLIKTRGQQVTLSCSPISGHRSVSWYQQTPGQGLQFLFEYFSETQRNKGNFPGRFSGRQFSNSRSEMNVSTLELGDSALYLCASSLTLTGTYSNQPQHFGDGTRLSIL.